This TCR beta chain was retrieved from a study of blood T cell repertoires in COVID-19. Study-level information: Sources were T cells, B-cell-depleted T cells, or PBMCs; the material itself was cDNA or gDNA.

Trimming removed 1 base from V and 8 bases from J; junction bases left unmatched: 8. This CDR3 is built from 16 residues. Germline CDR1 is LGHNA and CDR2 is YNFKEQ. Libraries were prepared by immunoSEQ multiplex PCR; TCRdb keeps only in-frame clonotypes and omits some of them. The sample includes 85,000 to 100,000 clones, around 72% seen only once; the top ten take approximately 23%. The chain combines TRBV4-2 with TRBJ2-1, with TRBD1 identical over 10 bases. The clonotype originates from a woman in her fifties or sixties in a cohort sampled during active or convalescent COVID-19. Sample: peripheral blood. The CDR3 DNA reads TGTGCCAGCAGCCAAGCCGGGACAGGGGCATTGGATGAGCAGTTCTTC. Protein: CASSQAGTGALDEQFF.